The entry below describes one T cell receptor beta chain. The antigen is undetermined. The data were taken from a study of graft-versus-host responses after intestinal transplantation. Looking at the study overall: All of the recipients had induction that used anti-thymocyte globulin, then tacrolimus and steroids for approximately 3 years.

Whole-study findings and limits: Patients with graft-donor T cell macrochimerism had high graft-versus-host to host-versus-graft clonal ratios in allografts.

Repertoires were generated with immunoSEQ multiplex PCR, while TCRdb's copy carries only in-frame clones and drops some. Counted here are under 45,000 clones, roughly 90% occurring once; the ten biggest clones make up over 6%. V shed 5 bases and J 6 bases; nucleotides not matched to a gene: 11. The CDR3 length is 16 residues. CDR1 and CDR2 (germline): SGHAT, FQNNGV. This material consisted of PBMCs, taken roughly 270 days after transplant. The TCR sequence derives from a human patient who received an intestinal transplant, so some T cells may come from the graft donor. The chain has TRBV11-2 and TRBJ1-2, with 11 positions matching TRBD1. The CDR3 is CASSATRTGGIDGYTF. CDR3 nucleotides: TGTGCCAGCAGCGCAACCCGGACAGGGGGCATCGATGGCTACACCTTC.